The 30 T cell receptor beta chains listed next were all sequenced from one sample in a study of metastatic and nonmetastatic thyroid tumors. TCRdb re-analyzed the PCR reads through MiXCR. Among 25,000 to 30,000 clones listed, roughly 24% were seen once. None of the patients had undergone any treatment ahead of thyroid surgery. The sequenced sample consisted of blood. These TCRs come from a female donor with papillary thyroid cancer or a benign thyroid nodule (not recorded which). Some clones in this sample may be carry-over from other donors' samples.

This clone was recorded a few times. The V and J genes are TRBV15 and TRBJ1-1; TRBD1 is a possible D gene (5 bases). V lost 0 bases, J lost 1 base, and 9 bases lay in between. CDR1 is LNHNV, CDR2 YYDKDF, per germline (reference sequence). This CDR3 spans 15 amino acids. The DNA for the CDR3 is TGTGCCACCAGCAGAGATCGGGGCGAGAACACTGAAGCTTTCTTT. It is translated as CATSRDRGENTEAFF.

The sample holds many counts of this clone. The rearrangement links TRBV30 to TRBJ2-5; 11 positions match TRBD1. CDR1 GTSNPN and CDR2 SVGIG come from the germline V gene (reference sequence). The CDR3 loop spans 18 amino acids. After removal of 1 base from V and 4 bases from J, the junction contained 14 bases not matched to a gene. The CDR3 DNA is TGTGCCTGGAGTGCAGAAGGACAGGGGGCGCCTCGGTCAGAGACCCAGTACTTC. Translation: CAWSAEGQGAPRSETQYF.

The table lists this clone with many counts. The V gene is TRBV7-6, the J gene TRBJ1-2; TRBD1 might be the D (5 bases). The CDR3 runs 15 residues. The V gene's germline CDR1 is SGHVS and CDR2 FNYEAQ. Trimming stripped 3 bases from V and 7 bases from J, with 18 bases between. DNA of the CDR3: TGTGCCAGCAGCTTTCAGGAGTCCCAGGGTACTGGCTACACCTTC. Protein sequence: CASSFQESQGTGYTF.

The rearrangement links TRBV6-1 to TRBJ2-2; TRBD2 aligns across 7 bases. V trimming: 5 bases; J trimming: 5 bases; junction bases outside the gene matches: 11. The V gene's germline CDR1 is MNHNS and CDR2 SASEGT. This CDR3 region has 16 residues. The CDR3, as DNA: TGTGCCAGCAGTCCTAGGCAGACCGGGGGGACCGGGGAGCTGTTTTTT. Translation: CASSPRQTGGTGELFF.

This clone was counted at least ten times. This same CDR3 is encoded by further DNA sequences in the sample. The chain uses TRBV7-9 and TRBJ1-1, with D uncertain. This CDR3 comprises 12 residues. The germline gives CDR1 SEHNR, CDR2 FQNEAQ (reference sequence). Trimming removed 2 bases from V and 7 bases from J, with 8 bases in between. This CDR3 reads CASSLPYSEAFF. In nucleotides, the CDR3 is TGTGCCAGCAGCTTACCTTACAGTGAAGCTTTCTTT. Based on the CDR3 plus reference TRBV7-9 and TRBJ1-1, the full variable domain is DTGVSQNPRHKITKRGQNVTFRCDPISEHNRLYWYRQTLGQGPEFLTYFQNEAQLEKSRLLSDRFSAERPKGSFSTLEIQRTEQGDSAMYLCASSLPYSEAFFGQGTRLTVV.

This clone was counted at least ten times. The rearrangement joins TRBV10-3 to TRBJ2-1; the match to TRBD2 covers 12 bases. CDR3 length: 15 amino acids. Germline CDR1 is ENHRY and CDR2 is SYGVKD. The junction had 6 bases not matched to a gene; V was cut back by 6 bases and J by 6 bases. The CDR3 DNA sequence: TGTGCCATCAGGGCTCTAGCGGGAGGGATCAATGAGCAGTTCTTC. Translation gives CAIRALAGGINEQFF.

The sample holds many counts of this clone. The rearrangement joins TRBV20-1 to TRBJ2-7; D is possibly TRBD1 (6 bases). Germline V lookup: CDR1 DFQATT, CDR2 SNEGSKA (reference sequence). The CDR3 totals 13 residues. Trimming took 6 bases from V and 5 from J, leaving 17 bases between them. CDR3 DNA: TGCAGTGCCATCCGGCAGGGGTCCAACGAGCAGTACGTC. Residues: CSAIRQGSNEQYV.

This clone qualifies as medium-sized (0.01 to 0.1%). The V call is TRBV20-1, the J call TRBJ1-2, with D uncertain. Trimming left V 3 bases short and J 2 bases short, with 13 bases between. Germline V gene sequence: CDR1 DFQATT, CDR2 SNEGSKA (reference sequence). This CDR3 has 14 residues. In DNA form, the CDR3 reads TGCAGTGCTAGTAAGGCGGCGGGCAACTATGGCTACACCTTC. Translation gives CSASKAAGNYGYTF.

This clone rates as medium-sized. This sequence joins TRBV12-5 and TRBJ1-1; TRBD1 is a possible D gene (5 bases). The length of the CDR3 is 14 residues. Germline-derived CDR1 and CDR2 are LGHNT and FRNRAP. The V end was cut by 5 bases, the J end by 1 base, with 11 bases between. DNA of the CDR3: TGTGCTAGTGGTCGGGACGGGACGAACACTGAAGCTTTCTTT. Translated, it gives CASGRDGTNTEAFF.

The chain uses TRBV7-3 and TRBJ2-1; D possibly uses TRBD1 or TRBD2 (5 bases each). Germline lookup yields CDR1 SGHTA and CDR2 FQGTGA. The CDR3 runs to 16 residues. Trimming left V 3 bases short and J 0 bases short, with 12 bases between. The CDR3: CASSLTGPSSYNEQFF. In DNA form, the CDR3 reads TGTGCCAGCAGCTTGACGGGGCCAAGCTCCTACAATGAGCAGTTCTTC.

The CDR3 spells CASSLRTGDENIDYEQYF. CDR3 in DNA: TGCGCCAGCAGCCTCCGGACAGGGGATGAAAACATTGACTACGAGCAGTACTTC. The V call is TRBV5-1, the J call TRBJ2-7; TRBD1 matches 9 bases. V gave up 4 bases and J gave up 3 bases; unmatched junction bases: 17. Looked up from germline, CDR1 is SGHRS and CDR2 is YFSETQ. The CDR3 totals 18 residues.

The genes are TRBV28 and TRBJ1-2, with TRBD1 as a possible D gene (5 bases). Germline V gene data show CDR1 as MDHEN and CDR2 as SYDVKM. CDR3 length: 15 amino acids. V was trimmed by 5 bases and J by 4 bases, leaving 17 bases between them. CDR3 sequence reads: CASSTRGRGAYGYTF. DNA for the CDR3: TGTGCCAGCAGTACTAGGGGACGGGGAGCCTATGGCTACACCTTC.

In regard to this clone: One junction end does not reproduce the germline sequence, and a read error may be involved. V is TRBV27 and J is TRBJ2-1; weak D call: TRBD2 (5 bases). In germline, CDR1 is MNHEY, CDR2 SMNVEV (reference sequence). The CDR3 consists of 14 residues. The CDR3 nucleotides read TGTGCCAGCAGTCCCTTCGCGGGCGTGAATGAGCGGTTCTTC. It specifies CASSPFAGVNERFF.

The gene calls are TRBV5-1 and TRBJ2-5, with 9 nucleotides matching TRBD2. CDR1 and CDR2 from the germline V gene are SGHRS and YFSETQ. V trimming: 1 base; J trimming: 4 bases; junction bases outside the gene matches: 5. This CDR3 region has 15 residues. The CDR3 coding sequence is TGCGCCAGCAGCTTGTCCGTGACTAGCGGAGAGACCCAGTACTTC. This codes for CASSLSVTSGETQYF.

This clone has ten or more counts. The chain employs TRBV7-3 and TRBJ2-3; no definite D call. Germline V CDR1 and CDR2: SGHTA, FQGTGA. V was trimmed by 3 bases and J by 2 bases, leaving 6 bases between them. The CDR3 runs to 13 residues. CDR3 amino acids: CASSFGPTDTQYF. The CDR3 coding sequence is TGTGCCAGCAGCTTTGGGCCCACAGATACGCAGTATTTT.

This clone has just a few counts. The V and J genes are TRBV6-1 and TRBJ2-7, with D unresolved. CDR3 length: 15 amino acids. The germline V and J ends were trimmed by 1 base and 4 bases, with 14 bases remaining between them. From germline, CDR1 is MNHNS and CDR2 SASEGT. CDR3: CASSEGHTLRYEQYF. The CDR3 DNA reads TGTGCCAGCAGTGAAGGGCACACCCTCAGGTACGAGCAGTACTTC.

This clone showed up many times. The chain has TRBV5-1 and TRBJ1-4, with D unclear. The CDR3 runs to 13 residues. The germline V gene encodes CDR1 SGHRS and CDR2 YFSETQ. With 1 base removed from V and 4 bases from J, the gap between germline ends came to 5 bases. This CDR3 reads CASSLRSNEKLFF. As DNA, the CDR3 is TGCGCCAGCAGCTTGCGCAGTAATGAAAAACTGTTTTTT.

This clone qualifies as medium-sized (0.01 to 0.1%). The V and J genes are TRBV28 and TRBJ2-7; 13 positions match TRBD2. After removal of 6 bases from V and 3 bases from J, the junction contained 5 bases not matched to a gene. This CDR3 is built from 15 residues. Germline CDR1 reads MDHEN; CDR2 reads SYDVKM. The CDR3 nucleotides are TGTGCCAGCAGGTCCGGGACTAGCGGGATCTACGAGCAGTACTTC. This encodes CASRSGTSGIYEQYF.

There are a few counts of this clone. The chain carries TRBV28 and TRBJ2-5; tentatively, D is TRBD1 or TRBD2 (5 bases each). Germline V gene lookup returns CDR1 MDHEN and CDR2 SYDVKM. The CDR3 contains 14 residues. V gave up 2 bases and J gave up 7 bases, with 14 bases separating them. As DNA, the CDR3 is TGTGCCAGCAGTTTACGGGGCTTACTGTGGACCCAGTACTTC. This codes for CASSLRGLLWTQYF.

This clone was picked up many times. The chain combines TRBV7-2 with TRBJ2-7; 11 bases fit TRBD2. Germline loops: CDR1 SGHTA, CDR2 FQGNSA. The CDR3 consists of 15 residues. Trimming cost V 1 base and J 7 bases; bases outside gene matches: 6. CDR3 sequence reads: CASSLGLAGLGEQYF. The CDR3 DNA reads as TGTGCCAGCAGCTTAGGACTAGCGGGATTGGGGGAGCAGTACTTC. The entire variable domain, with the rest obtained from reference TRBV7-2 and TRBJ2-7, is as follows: GAGVSQSPSNKVTEKGKDVELRCDPISGHTALYWYRQSLGQGLEFLIYFQGNSAPDKSGLPSDRFSAERTGGSVSTLTIQRTQQEDSAVYLCASSLGLAGLGEQYFGPGTRLTVT.

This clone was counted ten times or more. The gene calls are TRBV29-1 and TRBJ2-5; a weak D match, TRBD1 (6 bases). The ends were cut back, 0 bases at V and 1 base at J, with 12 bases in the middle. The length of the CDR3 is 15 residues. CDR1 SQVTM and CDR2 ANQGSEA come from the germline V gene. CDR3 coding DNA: TGCAGCGTTGAAGATCCGGGACAAAGCCAAGAGACCCAGTACTTC. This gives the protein CSVEDPGQSQETQYF.

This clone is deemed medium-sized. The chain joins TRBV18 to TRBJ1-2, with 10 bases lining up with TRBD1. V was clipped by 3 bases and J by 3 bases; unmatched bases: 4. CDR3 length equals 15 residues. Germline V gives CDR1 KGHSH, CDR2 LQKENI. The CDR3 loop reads CASSPTGGKHYGYTF. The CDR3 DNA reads TGTGCCAGCTCACCGACAGGGGGCAAGCACTATGGCTACACCTTC.

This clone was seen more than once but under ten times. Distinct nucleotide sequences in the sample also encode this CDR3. CDR3 DNA sequence: TGTGCCAGCAGTGAGACAGGCGGTAACTACAATGAGCAGTTCTTC. This codes for CASSETGGNYNEQFF. J is TRBJ2-1 and V is TRBV6-4; perhaps TRBD1 as D (6 bases). The CDR3 is 15 amino acids. Germline values: CDR1 MRHNA, CDR2 SNTAGT. Trimming cost V 3 bases and J 3 bases, with 12 bases left between them.

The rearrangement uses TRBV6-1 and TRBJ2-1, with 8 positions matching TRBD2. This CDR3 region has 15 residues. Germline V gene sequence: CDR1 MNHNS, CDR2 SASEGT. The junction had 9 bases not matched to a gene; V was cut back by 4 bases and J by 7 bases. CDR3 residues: CASSVRASGRNEQFF. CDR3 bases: TGTGCCAGCAGTGTGCGTGCTAGCGGGCGGAATGAGCAGTTCTTC.

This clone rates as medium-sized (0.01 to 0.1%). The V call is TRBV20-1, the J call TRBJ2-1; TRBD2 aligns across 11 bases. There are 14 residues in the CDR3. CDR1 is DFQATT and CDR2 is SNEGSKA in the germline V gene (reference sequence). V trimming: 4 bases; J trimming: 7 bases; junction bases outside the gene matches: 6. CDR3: CSATTSGIRNEQFF. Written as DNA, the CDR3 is TGCAGTGCTACGACTAGCGGGATAAGAAATGAGCAGTTCTTC.

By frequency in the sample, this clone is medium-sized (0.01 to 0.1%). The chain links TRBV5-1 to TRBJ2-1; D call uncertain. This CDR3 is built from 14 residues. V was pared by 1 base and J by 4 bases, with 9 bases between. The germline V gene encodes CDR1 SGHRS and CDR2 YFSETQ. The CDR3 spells CASSLRLKYNEQFF. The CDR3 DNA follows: TGCGCCAGCAGCTTGAGGCTTAAATACAATGAGCAGTTCTTC.

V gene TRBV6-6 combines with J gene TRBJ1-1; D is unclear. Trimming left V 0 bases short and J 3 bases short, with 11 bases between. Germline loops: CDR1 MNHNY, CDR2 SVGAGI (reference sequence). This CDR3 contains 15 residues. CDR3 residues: CASSYSDIGYTEAFF. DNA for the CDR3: TGTGCCAGCAGTTACTCCGACATTGGGTACACTGAAGCTTTCTTT.

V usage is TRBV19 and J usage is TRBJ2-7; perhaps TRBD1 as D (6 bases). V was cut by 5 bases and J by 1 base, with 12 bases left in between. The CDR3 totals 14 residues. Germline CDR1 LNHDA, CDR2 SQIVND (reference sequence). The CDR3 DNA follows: TGTGCCAGTAGTCCTCAACAGGGATCCTACGAGCAGTACTTC. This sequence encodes CASSPQQGSYEQYF.

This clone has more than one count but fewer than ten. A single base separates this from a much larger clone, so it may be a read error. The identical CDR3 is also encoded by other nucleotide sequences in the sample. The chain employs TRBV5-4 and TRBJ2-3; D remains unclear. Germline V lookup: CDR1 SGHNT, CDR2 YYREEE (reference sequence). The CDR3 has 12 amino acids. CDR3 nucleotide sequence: TGTGCCAGCAGCTTGGTAGCAGATACTCAGTATTTT. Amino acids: CASSLVADTQYF.

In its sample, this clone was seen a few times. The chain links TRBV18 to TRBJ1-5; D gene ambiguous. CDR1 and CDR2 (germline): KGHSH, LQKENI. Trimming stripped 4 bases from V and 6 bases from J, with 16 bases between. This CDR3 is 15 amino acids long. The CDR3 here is CASSLQIGVLQPQHF. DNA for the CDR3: TGTGCCAGCTCACTCCAAATTGGGGTCCTTCAGCCCCAGCATTTT.